The clone carrying this TCR beta chain turned up a few times. The data derive from a study of blood T cell repertoires in COVID-19. The CDR3 consists of 12 residues. V trimming: 7 bases; J trimming: 10 bases; junction bases outside the gene matches: 12. Per germline, CDR1 GTSNPN and CDR2 SVGIG (reference sequence). TCRdb's copy holds only in-frame clones and misses some; the assay was immunoSEQ multiplex PCR. The sample includes about 280,000 clones, roughly 80% of them seen just once. The sequence came from a man aged 40-49 years who had been exposed to COVID-19. Input material: PBMCs or T cells enriched from blood (not recorded which). The chain joins TRBV30 to TRBJ1-2; 7 bases are shared with TRBD1. The DNA for the CDR3 is TGTGCCTCCTCTGGGACAGTCAGCGACTACACCTTC. This sequence encodes CASSGTVSDYTF. The full variable domain, with the rest looked up from reference TRBV30 and TRBJ1-2, is SQTIHQWPATLVQPVGSPLSLECTVEGTSNPNLYWYRQAAGRGLQLLFYSVGIGQISSEVPQNLSASRPQDRQFILSSKKLLLSDSGFYLCASSGTVSDYTFGSGTRLTVV.